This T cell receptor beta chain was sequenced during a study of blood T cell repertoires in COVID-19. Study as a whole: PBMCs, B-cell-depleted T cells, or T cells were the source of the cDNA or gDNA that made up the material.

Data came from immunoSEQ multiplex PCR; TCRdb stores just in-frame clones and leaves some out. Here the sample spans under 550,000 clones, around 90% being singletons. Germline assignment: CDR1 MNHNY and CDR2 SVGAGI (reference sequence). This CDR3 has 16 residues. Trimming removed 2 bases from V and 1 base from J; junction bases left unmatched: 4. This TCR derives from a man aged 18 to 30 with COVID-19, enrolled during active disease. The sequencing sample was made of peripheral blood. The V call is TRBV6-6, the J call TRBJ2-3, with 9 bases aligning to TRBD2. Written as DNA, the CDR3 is TGTGCCAGCAGTTACAGTAGCGGGGGCCGCACAGATACGCAGTATTTT. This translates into CASSYSSGGRTDTQYF.